This TCR beta chain was obtained from a study of T cell responses to AZD1222 COVID-19 vaccine. Study outcomes and limitations: Following two doses of AZD1222, Spike-specific TCR breadth and depth rose. Females outnumbered males among donors, who were mostly white British; clonal diversity was possibly underestimated.

CDR1 and CDR2 (germline): GTSNPN, SVGIG (reference sequence). This CDR3 comprises 14 residues. Trimming took 0 bases from V and 3 from J, leaving 11 bases between them. Second-dose intervals near 4 or 12 weeks were combined. Only one count was recorded for this clone. Its cognate antigen is unknown. Method: immunoSEQ multiplex PCR; TCRdb's copy keeps in-frame clones and lacks some. The sample holds 100,000 to 130,000 clones, 70% to 90% seen once. This specimen was peripheral blood, taken 28 days after the second AZD1222 dose. This receptor was identified in an adult who received the AZD1222 COVID-19 vaccine. The J gene is TRBJ1-2, the V gene TRBV30; no reliable D call. The CDR3 coding sequence is TGTGCCTGGAGTGTAAGGACGGGAGACTATGGCTACACCTTC. Its protein product is CAWSVRTGDYGYTF.